This T cell receptor beta chain originates from a study of blood T cell repertoires in COVID-19. This table comes from immunoSEQ multiplex PCR, and its TCRdb copy is limited to in-frame clones, with some not included. The table shows some 250,000 clones, with around 86% occurring only once. Unmatched junction bases numbered 7, after V lost 6 bases and J lost 9 bases. The CDR3 runs 14 residues. In germline, CDR1 is MNHEY, CDR2 SVGAGI. The TCR was taken from a woman aged 55-70 years with COVID-19, enrolled during active disease. The chain recombines TRBV6-5 with TRBJ2-1, with 11 nucleotides matching TRBD1. The material sequenced was peripheral blood. The CDR3 spells CASRKGQGVGEQFF. CDR3 DNA sequence: TGTGCCAGCAGAAAGGGACAGGGGGTTGGTGAGCAGTTCTTC.